Presented here are 10 T cell receptor beta chains from one specimen sequenced in a study of T cells in Graves' hyperthyroidism and ophthalmopathy. Amplified TCR beta CDR3 regions came from RNA transcripts. A set of HTBI primers served as the primers for a first-round RT-PCR of the TCR CDR3. Via MiXCR, TCRdb re-called the multiplex PCR reads, giving one row per CDR3 protein. In the table there are hundreds of thousands of distinct CDR3 sequences, around 15% of which are singletons. Material for sequencing was blood. These TCRs come from a woman in her late teens or twenties with Graves' hyperthyroidism.

The chain couples TRBV4-1 to TRBJ2-3; D is unresolved. The CDR3 is 12 residues long. The V and J ends lost 1 base and 5 bases respectively, with 4 bases between them. Germline CDR1 reads MGHRA; CDR2 reads YSYEKL. The CDR3 nucleotides read TGCGCCAGCAGCCAAGGGATAGATACGCAGTATTTT. It specifies CASSQGIDTQYF.

CDR3 nucleotide sequence: TGTGCCAGCAGAACCATCAGGACAGGAACTCCTATTAACTATGGCTACACCTTC. It yields the protein CASRTIRTGTPINYGYTF. The V call is TRBV6-1, the J call TRBJ1-2; the match to TRBD1 covers 7 bases. The CDR3 is made up of 18 amino acids. Germline CDR1 and CDR2: MNHNS and SASEGT. After removal of 6 bases from V and 1 base from J, the junction contained 17 bases not matched to a gene.

This clonotype was seen a handful of times. The genes are TRBV19 and TRBJ2-1; 10 bases map to TRBD1. Per the germline V gene, CDR1 is LNHDA and CDR2 is SQIVND (reference sequence). CDR3 length equals 16 residues. Unmatched junction bases numbered 8, after V lost 7 bases and J lost 2 bases. CDR3: CASNEIDRGPYNEQFF. The CDR3 DNA reads TGTGCCAGTAATGAGATTGACAGGGGGCCCTACAATGAGCAGTTCTTC.

The chain employs TRBV19 and TRBJ2-5; D might be TRBD1 (6 bases). V lost 3 bases, J lost 3 bases, and 8 bases lay in between. The CDR3 consists of 13 residues. CDR1 LNHDA and CDR2 SQIVND come from the germline V gene (reference sequence). The CDR3 bases are TGTGCCAGTAGTATCCGGACAGAAGAGACCCAGTACTTC. Amino acids: CASSIRTEETQYF.

This clonotype was seen ten or more times. The genes are TRBV30 and TRBJ2-3; tentatively, D is TRBD1 (6 bases). The V gene lost 7 bases and the J gene lost 6 bases, with 17 bases spanning the gap. Germline V gene sequence: CDR1 GTSNPN, CDR2 SVGIG (reference sequence). CDR3 size: 13 residues. The CDR3 DNA reads TGTGCCTCGACGGCCTCAGGGGCTGATACGCAGTATTTT. Encoded protein: CASTASGADTQYF. Full variable domain (rest looked up from reference TRBV30 and TRBJ2-3): SQTIHQWPATLVQPVGSPLSLECTVEGTSNPNLYWYRQAAGRGLQLLFYSVGIGQISSEVPQNLSASRPQDRQFILSSKKLLLSDSGFYLCASTASGADTQYFGPGTRLTVL.

This clonotype was counted at least ten times. This chain's CDR3 is CASRLTGASTGELFF. The DNA of the CDR3 is TGTGCCAGTAGATTAACAGGGGCCAGCACCGGGGAGCTGTTTTTT. The chain joins TRBV2 to TRBJ2-2; TRBD1 agrees at 7 bases. CDR3 length equals 15 residues. Germline V gene lookup returns CDR1 SNHLY and CDR2 FYNNEI. V gave up 9 bases and J gave up 4 bases; unmatched junction bases: 11.

V usage is TRBV30 and J usage is TRBJ2-7, with D uncertain. V dropped 2 bases and J dropped 2 bases, with 13 bases sitting between them. The CDR3 is 14 amino acids. CDR1 GTSNPN and CDR2 SVGIG come from the germline V gene (reference sequence). As DNA, the CDR3 is TGTGCCTGGAGTTCCGACGGGCCAACCTACGAGCAGTACTTC. Translation gives CAWSSDGPTYEQYF.

The sample holds many counts of this clonotype. The chain links TRBV30 to TRBJ2-7, with D unclear. Trimming stripped 2 bases from V and 0 bases from J, with 11 bases between. The CDR3 has 14 amino acids. Germline loops: CDR1 GTSNPN, CDR2 SVGIG (reference sequence). CDR3 sequence (DNA): TGTGCCTGGAGTAGTCAGTTGAGCTCCTACGAGCAGTACTTC. It yields the protein CAWSSQLSSYEQYF. Supplemented by reference TRBV30 and TRBJ2-7, the full variable domain reads SQTIHQWPATLVQPVGSPLSLECTVEGTSNPNLYWYRQAAGRGLQLLFYSVGIGQISSEVPQNLSASRPQDRQFILSSKKLLLSDSGFYLCAWSSQLSSYEQYFGPGTRLTVT.

This clonotype was picked up many times. J is TRBJ2-1 and V is TRBV5-1, with D perhaps matching TRBD1 (6 bases). Trimming removed 4 bases at V and 0 bases at J, with 14 bases between. Germline lookup yields CDR1 SGHRS and CDR2 YFSETQ. CDR3 length: 16 residues. CDR3 residues: CASSPWGQGSYNEQFF. Written as DNA, the CDR3 is TGCGCCAGCAGCCCATGGGGGCAGGGCTCCTACAATGAGCAGTTCTTC.

A note on this clonotype: A much bigger clone sits one base away, suggesting this may be a read error. The gene calls are TRBV30 and TRBJ1-1; no definite D call. Germline V lookup: CDR1 GTSNPN, CDR2 SVGIG (reference sequence). The V end was cut by 0 bases, the J end by 10 bases, with 27 bases between. This CDR3 is 17 amino acids long. CDR3: CAWSVQVFDPTAGGAFF. CDR3 in DNA: TGTGCCTGGAGTGTACAAGTCTTCGACCCAACAGCGGGTGGAGCTTTCTTT.